This paragraph reports one T cell receptor beta chain. No antigen is known for it. The data stem from a study of T cell responses to AZD1222 COVID-19 vaccine. Sequencing used immunoSEQ multiplex PCR; TCRdb keeps in-frame clones, though not all of them. There are approximately 160,000 clones in the sample; roughly 92% occur only once, and 5.1% lies in the top ten. General study results and limits: Two doses of AZD1222 preceded a rise in Spike-specific TCR breadth and depth.

The CDR3 spans 16 residues. With 6 bases removed from V and 2 bases from J, the gap between germline ends came to 18 bases. The germline V gene has CDR1 MDHEN and CDR2 SYDVKM. The origin of this receptor is an adult who received the AZD1222 COVID-19 vaccine. This chain uses TRBV28 with TRBJ2-3, with unresolved D. Sequences were derived from peripheral blood, sampled 28 days after the second AZD1222 dose. CDR3 nucleotides: TGTGCCAGCAGCACCCCCGGCGGCCGTCCCACAGATACGCAGTATTTT. Protein sequence: CASSTPGGRPTDTQYF.